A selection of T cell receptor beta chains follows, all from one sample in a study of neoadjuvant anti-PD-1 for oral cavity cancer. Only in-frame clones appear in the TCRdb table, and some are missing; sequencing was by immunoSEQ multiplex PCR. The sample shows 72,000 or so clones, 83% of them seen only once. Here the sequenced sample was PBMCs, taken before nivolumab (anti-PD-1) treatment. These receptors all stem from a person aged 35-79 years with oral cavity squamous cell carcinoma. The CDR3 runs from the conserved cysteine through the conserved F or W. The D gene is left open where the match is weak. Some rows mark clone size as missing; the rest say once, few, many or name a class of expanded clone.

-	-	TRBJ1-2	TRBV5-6	TGTGCCAGCAGCCCAGGCCCACGCAGCCCCGGGGCTAACTATGGCTACACCTTC	CASSPGPRSPGANYGYTF
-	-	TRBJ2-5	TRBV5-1	TGCGCCAGCAGCTTGGGGGCGACAGGAAAAGAGACCCAGTACTTC	CASSLGATGKETQYF
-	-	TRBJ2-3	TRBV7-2	TGTGCCAGCAGCTTAGCGATCGACTTCACAGATACGCAGTATTTT	CASSLAIDFTDTQYF
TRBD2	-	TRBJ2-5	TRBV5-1	TGCGCCAGCAGCCCGACTTCAGGTAGCGGGGGGGAGACCCAGTACTTC	CASSPTSGSGGETQYF
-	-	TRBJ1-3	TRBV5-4	TGTGCCAGCAGCCCTGGTGGGGTTGGAAACACCATATATTTT	CASSPGGVGNTIYF
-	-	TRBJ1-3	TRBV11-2	TGTGCCAGCAGCTCCGTAGAAGGGAGGAACACCATATATTTT	CASSSVEGRNTIYF
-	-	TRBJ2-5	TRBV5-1	TGCGCCAGCAGCTTCTTGTTAGAAGATGGGGAGACCCAGTACTTC	CASSFLLEDGETQYF
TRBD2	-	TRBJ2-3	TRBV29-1	TGCAGCGTTGTGGGACTAGCGGCCACAGATACGCAGTATTTT	CSVVGLAATDTQYF
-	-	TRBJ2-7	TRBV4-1	TGCGCCAGCAGCCAAGGCGTTATAGCACTCCGGGGCTACGAGCAGTACTTC	CASSQGVIALRGYEQYF
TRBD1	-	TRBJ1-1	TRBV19	TGTGCCAGTAGTATAGGACAGGGTTCTGGCACTGAAGCTTTCTTT	CASSIGQGSGTEAFF
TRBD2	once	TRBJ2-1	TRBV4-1	TGCGCCAGCAGCCAAGTTGGGACTAGAAGTCGGTCCTACAATGAGCAGTTCTTC	CASSQVGTRSRSYNEQFF
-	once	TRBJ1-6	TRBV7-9	TGTGCCAGCAGTTTAGATAATTCACCCCTCCACTTT	CASSLDNSPLHF
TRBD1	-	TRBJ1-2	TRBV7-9	TGTGCCAGCAGCTTAGCTGGGACAGGGGCGGATGGCTACACCTTC	CASSLAGTGADGYTF
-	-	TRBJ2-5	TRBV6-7	TGTGCCAGCAGTTACCCACGAGTTCCAGGGTTCCAAGAGACCCAGTACTTC	CASSYPRVPGFQETQYF
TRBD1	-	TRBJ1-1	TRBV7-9	TGTGCCAGCATTTTCTTGACAGGGGAAAACACTGAAGCTTTCTTT	CASIFLTGENTEAFF
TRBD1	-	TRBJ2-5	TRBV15	TGTGCCACGGGAACAGGGGGCGCTGAGACCCAGTACTTC	CATGTGGAETQYF
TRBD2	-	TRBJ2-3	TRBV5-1	TGCGCCAGCACCCGACTAGCGGGGGAGCCCACAGATACGCAGTATTTT	CASTRLAGEPTDTQYF
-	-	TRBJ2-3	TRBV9	TGTGCCAGCAGCGTAGCACAGGTTGGAGATACGCAGTATTTT	CASSVAQVGDTQYF
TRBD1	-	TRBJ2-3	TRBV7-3	TGTGCCAGCAGCCTACAGGGGGCGAGAGGCACAGATACGCAGTATTTT	CASSLQGARGTDTQYF
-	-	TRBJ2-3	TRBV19	TGTGCCAGTAGTATAGATTCCCCGGCGGGGAGTGGGACAGATACGCAGTATTTT	CASSIDSPAGSGTDTQYF
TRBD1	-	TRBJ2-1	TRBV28	TGTGCCAGCAGCGCCCCGGGACAGGGCAATGAGCAGTTCTTC	CASSAPGQGNEQFF
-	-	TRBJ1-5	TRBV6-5	TGTGCCAGCAGCCCTGTTGGTAATGGCAATCAGCCCCAGCATTTT	CASSPVGNGNQPQHF
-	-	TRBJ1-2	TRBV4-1	TGCGCCAGCAGCCTCGTAGGGGGAGCAGATGGCTACACCTTC	CASSLVGGADGYTF
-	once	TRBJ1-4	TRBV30	TGTGCCTGGAGTGCTAAAAACTCAGGGTGGAGTAATGAAAAACTGTTTTTT	CAWSAKNSGWSNEKLFF
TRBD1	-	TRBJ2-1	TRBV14	TGTGCCAGCAGCGGTTGGACAGGGTGGTATGAGCAGTTCTTC	CASSGWTGWYEQFF
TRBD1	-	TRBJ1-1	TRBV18	TGTGCCAGCTCACAAACCTCCGGGACAGGGGACACTGAAGCTTTCTTT	CASSQTSGTGDTEAFF
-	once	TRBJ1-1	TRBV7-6	TGTGCCAGCAGCCCACGAGGCGGACAGAACACTGAAGCTTTCTTT	CASSPRGGQNTEAFF
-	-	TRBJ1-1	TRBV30	TGTGCCTGGATATCAAGGGTATTGCCAGCTTTCTTT	CAWISRVLPAFF
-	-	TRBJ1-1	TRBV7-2	TGTGCCAGCAGCCTCTCCGGACACCTCTCCGGGGAAGCTTTCTTT	CASSLSGHLSGEAFF
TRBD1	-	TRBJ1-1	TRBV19	TGTGCCAGTACCACCCGCCGGACAGGAGCCCCTGAAGCTTTCTTT	CASTTRRTGAPEAFF
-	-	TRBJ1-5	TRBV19	TGTGCCAGTAGTACGAGACAGCGTCAGCCCCAGCATTTT	CASSTRQRQPQHF
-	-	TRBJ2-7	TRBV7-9	TGTGCCAGCAGCTTAGATCAGGGCTCCTACGAGCAGTACTTC	CASSLDQGSYEQYF
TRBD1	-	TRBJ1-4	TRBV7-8	TGTGCCAGCAGTGGGGGACTAGGACAGGGAGGTGAAAAACTGTTTTTT	CASSGGLGQGGEKLFF
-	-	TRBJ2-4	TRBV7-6	TGTGCCAGCAGCTTAACCACCGTGGATGGCAAAAACATTCAGTACTTC	CASSLTTVDGKNIQYF
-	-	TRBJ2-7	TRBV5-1	TGCGCCAGCAGCTCTTGGGGTAGCGCGGCCGAGCAGTACTTC	CASSSWGSAAEQYF
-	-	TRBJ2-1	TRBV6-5	TGTGCCAGCAGTTACTCGAGGGCGCCCTTCAATGAGCAGTTCTTC	CASSYSRAPFNEQFF
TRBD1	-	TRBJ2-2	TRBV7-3	TGTGCCAGCAGCCGCGACAGGGCGAACACCGGGGAGCTGTTTTTT	CASSRDRANTGELFF
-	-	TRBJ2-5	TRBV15	TGTGCCACCAGCAGGGCTAAAGGGACCGCGGAGACCCAGTACTTC	CATSRAKGTAETQYF
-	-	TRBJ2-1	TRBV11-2	TGTGCCAGCAGCTTAATAGGGACCAATGAGCAGTTCTTC	CASSLIGTNEQFF
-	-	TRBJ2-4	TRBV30	TGTGCCTGGTCACTCGGCGGGGTAGCCAAAAACATTCAGTACTTC	CAWSLGGVAKNIQYF
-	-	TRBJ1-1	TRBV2	TGTGCCAGCAGTGAAGCGCTTATGGTGAACACTGAAGCTTTCTTT	CASSEALMVNTEAFF
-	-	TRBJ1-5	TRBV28	TGTGCCAGCAGTTCCCCGGTACCCAATAGCAATCAGCCCCAGCATTTT	CASSSPVPNSNQPQHF
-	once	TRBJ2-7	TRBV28	TGTGCCAGCAGTACCTCGTCCGGGAGCCACTACGAGCAGTACTTC	CASSTSSGSHYEQYF
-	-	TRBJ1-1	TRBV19	TGTGCCAGTAGTACGTCCAGGGCAACTGAAGCTTTCTTT	CASSTSRATEAFF
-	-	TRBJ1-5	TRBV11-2	TGTGCCAGCAGCCGAACACTAGATCAGCCCCAGCATTTT	CASSRTLDQPQHF
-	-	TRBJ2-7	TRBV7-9	TGTGCCAGCAGCGTGGGGGCTAGCGTTTGGACTGAGCAGTACTTC	CASSVGASVWTEQYF
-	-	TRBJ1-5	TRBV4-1	TGCGCCAGCAGCCAAGACCCCGACCAGCCCCAGCATTTT	CASSQDPDQPQHF
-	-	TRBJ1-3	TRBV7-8	TGTGCCAGCAGCTTACTTCTCGGAGACACCATATATTTT	CASSLLLGDTIYF
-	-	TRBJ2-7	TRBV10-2	TGCGCCAGCACGGCTAGCTACGAGCAGTACTTC	CASTASYEQYF
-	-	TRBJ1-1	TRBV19	TGTGCCAGTAGTACCTTGACAGCGTATTGGGGCACTGAAGCTTTCTTT	CASSTLTAYWGTEAFF
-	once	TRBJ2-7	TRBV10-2	TGCGCCAGCAGTGAGTTGTCTAGTGGTCCCTCCGAGCAGTACTTC	CASSELSSGPSEQYF
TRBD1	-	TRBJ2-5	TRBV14	TGTGCCAGCAGTCTCATGTTTGGACAGGGAGGTGAGACCCAGTACTTC	CASSLMFGQGGETQYF
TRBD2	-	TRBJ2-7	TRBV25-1	TGTGCCAGCAGTATTAGCGGGAGACTCGAGGAGCAGTACTTC	CASSISGRLEEQYF
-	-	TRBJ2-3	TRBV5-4	TGTGCCAGCAGCGCCTACTACATTTCTAGCACAGATACGCAGTATTTT	CASSAYYISSTDTQYF
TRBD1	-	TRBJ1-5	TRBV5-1	TGCGCCAGCAGCCCACAGGGGGCAAGTAATCAGCCCCAGCATTTT	CASSPQGASNQPQHF
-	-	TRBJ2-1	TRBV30	TGTGCCTGGAGTGTTTCGCGCGAGCAGTTCTTC	CAWSVSREQFF
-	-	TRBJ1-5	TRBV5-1	TGCGCCAGCAGCTTCTACGGGGGCCGGGAACAGCCCCAGCATTTT	CASSFYGGREQPQHF
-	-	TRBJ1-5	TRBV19	TGTGCCAGTAGCTGGGACAGCAATCAGCCCCAGCATTTT	CASSWDSNQPQHF
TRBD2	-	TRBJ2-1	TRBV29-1	TGCAGCGCCCAGAGGACTAGCGGGAACAATGAGCAGTTCTTC	CSAQRTSGNNEQFF
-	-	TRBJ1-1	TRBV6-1	TGTGCCAGCAGTGTCGGGAGCTTACTAAACACTGAAGCTTTCTTT	CASSVGSLLNTEAFF